What follows is one T cell receptor beta chain and its context. Its target antigen remains unknown. Per-base qualities were not stored, and no clone one base away is much larger. TCRbeta CDR3 regions were profiled with the immunoSEQ Assay using bias-controlled multiplex PCR amplification of genomic DNA. In the authors' own workflow: The absolute abundance of each unique TCRbeta CDR3 region was quantified after sequences were collapsed and filtered. Differential abundance was tested with a binomial (Fisher-equivalent) model and with a beta-binomial model adding time-dependent variance fitted from healthy donors. Clones with fewer than 5 combined templates were removed, and differential abundance was called for clones with a Benjamini-Hochberg FDR below 0.01. In the beta-binomial model, variance was expressed as a function of the total template count across the two samples, in the form v = (b*log(k)+a)^2. This immuneACCESS table, as held by TCRdb, lists in-frame sequences with V and J called but not all clones. Of the missing ones, under half trace to an unresolved V gene in checked studies; the others have no known cause. D and trimming come from the DNA, and the V and J calls and clone size come from that table. The sample table contains under 150,000 clones; only one count was recorded for roughly 80% of them. Together, the top ten hold 2.5% to 4% of the sample.

CDR1 and CDR2, looked up from the germline V gene, are LGHNA and YSLEER. For this chain, trimming is 3 bases at the V end and 5 bases at the J end, and the number of junction bases without a gene match is 1. Including the terminal cysteine and phenylalanine, the CDR3 comprises 14 residues. The sequence is cut down to CDR3 DNA, 42 bases in frame from base 1. This entry belongs to a study of identifying expanded T cells in peripheral blood (dated by TCRdb to the late 2010s). Background on the whole study: Separate aliquots of the same genomic DNA pool were sequenced to produce technical replicates, and four replicates were compared in pairs.

What the study reported, not specific to this receptor: The beta-binomial model significantly reduced the number of clones called differentially abundant and the false-positive rate across all healthy-donor time intervals. Between technical replicates the binomial model flagged 1 to 1.5 differentially abundant clones, whereas over roughly 2 weeks the binomial model flagged about 15 and over approximately four weeks approximately 20. In all healthy donors, the variance in clone template counts between samples taken around 14 days apart rose significantly as total template count increased. The authors expected biological variance in healthy repertoires might increase further over much longer intervals such as months to years.

During the collection period, no immune events, such as infections, were documented for the healthy donors. Time-dependent variance in a beta-binomial model of T-cell clone differential abundance was calibrated using healthy-donor blood repertoires as a training cohort. The training cohort included 10 or so healthy donors, of whom 3 were female and 7 were male. The donors were between roughly 25 and 70 years old, with an average age of roughly 40 years. Whole blood from each healthy donor was obtained from a commercial supplier and was collected at three time points around two weeks apart. For immunosequencing, genomic DNA was extracted from unsorted whole blood.

Specimen: blood. The chain links TRBV4-3 with TRBJ1-4, with 9 bases in between that match TRBD1. This sequence was found in a person between 18 and 75 years old in good health. The CDR3 reads CASSHGTGNEKLFF. In nucleotides, the sequence is TGCGCCAGCAGCCACGGGACAGGGAATGAAAAACTGTTTTTT.